A selection of T cell receptor beta chains follows, all from one sample in a study of radiotherapy plus CTLA-4 blockade in lung cancer. The protocol was immunoSEQ multiplex PCR, while the TCRdb copy is restricted to in-frame clones and leaves out a portion. In the table there are roughly 30,000 clones, 60% to 85% of which are singletons. The sequencing here drew on peripheral blood, taken from a patient treated with radiotherapy plus ipilimumab. The origin of the receptors is a human donor with non-small cell lung cancer that progressed on radiotherapy plus ipilimumab. The conserved cysteine and the conserved F or W are not part of the CDR3 here.

cdr3_length v_call cdr3_aa
19 TRBV27 ASSLWATRTGEDSSTDTQY
15 TRBV19 ASSMGAAYISNQPQH
14 TRBV7-9 ASSPRTVVNTGELF
11 TRBV28 ASLYTGEGEQY
14 TRBV11-1 ASSLGGGTGHQPQH
12 TRBV25-1 ASSEIGTAHEQY
10 TRBV6-5 ASSQPPAGVY
13 TRBV9 ASSVGQGGNQPQH
13 TRBV11-3 ASSQRGGMDETQY
14 TRBV5-1 ASSLPGSSSYNEQF
12 TRBV4-3 ASSSAGNTGELF
11 TRBV27 ASSPYRGTEAF
12 TRBV4-3 ASSLSLGGNTIY
14 TRBV2 ASSEMWGDRQETQY
12 TRBV6-5 ASSFLAGGDEQF
15 TRBV13 ASSSSPSKGGSYEQY
14 TRBV6-5 ASSYSRGRSSYEQY
13 TRBV5-6 ASSLPPGTIYGYT
9 TRBV9 ASSSGQWAF
15 TRBV13 ASSLGPLRGSSYEQY
10 TRBV7-2 ASSWGESGYT
14 TRBV5-4 ASSLGQGVRTDTQY